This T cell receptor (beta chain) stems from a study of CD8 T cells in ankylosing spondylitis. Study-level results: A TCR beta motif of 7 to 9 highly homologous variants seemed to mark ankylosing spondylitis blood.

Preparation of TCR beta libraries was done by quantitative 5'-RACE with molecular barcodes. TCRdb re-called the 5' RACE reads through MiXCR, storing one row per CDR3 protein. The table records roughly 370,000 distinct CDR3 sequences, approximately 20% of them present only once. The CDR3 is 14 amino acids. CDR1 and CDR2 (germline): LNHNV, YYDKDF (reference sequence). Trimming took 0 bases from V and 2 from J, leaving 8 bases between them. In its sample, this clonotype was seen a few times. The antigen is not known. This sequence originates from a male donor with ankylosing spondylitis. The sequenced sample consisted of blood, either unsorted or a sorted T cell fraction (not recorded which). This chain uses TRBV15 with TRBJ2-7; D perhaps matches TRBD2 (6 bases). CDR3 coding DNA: TGTGCCACCAGCAGAGATGGGGAGGCCTACGAGCAGTACTTC. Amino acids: CATSRDGEAYEQYF.